The source of this T cell receptor beta chain is a study of T cell responses to AZD1222 COVID-19 vaccine. Turning to the study itself: The study pooled second doses at about 4 or about 12 weeks. General study findings and limits: A rise in Spike-specific TCR breadth and depth followed two AZD1222 doses. Scientists sampled the repertoires only once the peak T cell response had passed. Clonal diversity may have been underestimated, and the donors were mostly white British, with more females than males.

Notes on this clone: The antigen is unknown.

Deletions cut 7 bases from V and 9 bases from J, with 10 bases between. The germline gives CDR1 MNHEY, CDR2 SVGAGI. CDR3 length equals 11 residues. Here immunoSEQ multiplex PCR was the method, and the copy in TCRdb shows in-frame clones only, minus some. The sample lists about 140,000 clones, 88% seen once, with about 3.5% in the top ten. This TCR derives from an adult in good health. Sequencing used peripheral blood, obtained on day 0 of AZD1222 vaccination. The rearrangement links TRBV6-5 to TRBJ2-4, with a tentative D call TRBD1 (7 bases). Here the CDR3 DNA reads TGTGCCAGCACCCAGGGGGGCATTCAGTACTTC. It translates to CASTQGGIQYF.